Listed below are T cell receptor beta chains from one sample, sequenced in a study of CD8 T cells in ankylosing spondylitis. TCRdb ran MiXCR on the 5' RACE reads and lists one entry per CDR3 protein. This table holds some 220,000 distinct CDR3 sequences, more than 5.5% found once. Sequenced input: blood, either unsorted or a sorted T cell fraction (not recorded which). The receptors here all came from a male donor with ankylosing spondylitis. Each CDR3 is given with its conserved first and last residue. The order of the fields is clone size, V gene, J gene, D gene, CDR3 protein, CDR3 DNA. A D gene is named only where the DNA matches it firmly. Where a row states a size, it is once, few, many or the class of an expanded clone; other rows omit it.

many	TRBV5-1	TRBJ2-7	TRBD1	CASKGGQGADEQYF	TGCGCCAGCAAGGGTGGACAGGGGGCCGACGAGCAGTACTTC
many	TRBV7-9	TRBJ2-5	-	CASSSRRGLETQYF	TGTGCCAGCAGCTCCCGACGAGGGTTGGAGACCCAGTACTTC
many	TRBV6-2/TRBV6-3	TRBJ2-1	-	CASSYLSNEQFF	TGTGCCAGCAGTTATCTTTCCAATGAGCAGTTCTTC
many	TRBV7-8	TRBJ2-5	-	CASSLGSSAGETQYF	TGTGCCAGCAGCTTAGGTTCTAGCGCGGGAGAGACCCAGTACTTC
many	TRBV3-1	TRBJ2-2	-	CASSQELADTGELFF	TGTGCCAGCAGCCAAGAGCTAGCTGACACCGGGGAGCTGTTTTTT
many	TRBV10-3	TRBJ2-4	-	CAISESGPRGIQYF	TGTGCCATCAGTGAGTCAGGTCCCCGGGGCATTCAGTACTTC
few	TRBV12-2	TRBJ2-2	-	CASRLAPAAGELFF	TGTGCAAGTCGCTTAGCCCCTGCGGCCGGGGAGCTGTTTTTT
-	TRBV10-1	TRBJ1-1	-	CASSLGGFSTEAFF	TGCGCCAGCAGTCTGGGGGGATTTAGCACTGAAGCTTTCTTT
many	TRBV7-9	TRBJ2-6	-	CASSLGTVPGANVLTF	TGTGCCAGCAGCTTAGGAACAGTGCCTGGGGCCAACGTCCTGACTTTC
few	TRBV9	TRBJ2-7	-	CASSPGGQSYEQYF	TGTGCCAGCAGCCCCGGGGGCCAATCCTACGAGCAGTACTTC
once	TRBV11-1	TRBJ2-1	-	CASSLHGRSYNEQFF	TGTGCCAGCAGCTTACATGGCCGCTCCTACAATGAGCAGTTCTTC
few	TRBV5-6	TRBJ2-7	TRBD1	CASSPRGRPSYEQYF	TGTGCCAGCAGCCCCAGGGGGCGCCCATCCTACGAGCAGTACTTC
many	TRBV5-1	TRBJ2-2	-	CASSLSYTGNTGELFF	TGCGCCAGCAGCCTGTCTTATACCGGGAACACCGGGGAGCTGTTTTTT
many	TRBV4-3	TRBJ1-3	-	CASSQDMGNGGNTIYF	TGCGCCAGCAGCCAAGACATGGGAAATGGTGGAAACACCATATATTTT
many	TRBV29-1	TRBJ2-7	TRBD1	CSAGAGTGSPLSSYEQYF	TGCAGCGCCGGTGCCGGGACAGGGAGTCCCTTAAGCTCCTACGAGCAGTACTTC
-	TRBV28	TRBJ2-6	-	CASREPHTSGANVLTF	TGTGCCAGCCGGGAACCCCACACCTCTGGGGCCAACGTCCTGACTTTC
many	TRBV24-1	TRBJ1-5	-	CATSDSPYSNQPQHF	TGTGCCACCAGTGATTCGCCCTATAGCAATCAGCCCCAGCATTTT
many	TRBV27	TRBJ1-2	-	CASSPTAVGYGYTF	TGTGCCAGCAGTCCGACAGCGGTAGGCTATGGCTACACCTTC
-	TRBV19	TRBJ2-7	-	CASSIDPSYEQYF	TGTGCCAGTAGTATTGACCCCTCCTACGAGCAGTACTTC
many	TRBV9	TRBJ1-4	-	CASSAQLHATNEKLFF	TGTGCCAGCAGCGCCCAATTGCATGCAACTAATGAAAAACTGTTTTTT
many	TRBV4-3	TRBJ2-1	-	CASRLNLWDLSSYNEQFF	TGCGCCAGCAGACTCAACCTTTGGGACTTATCCTCCTACAATGAGCAGTTCTTC
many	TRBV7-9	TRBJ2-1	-	CASSLGVGIMNEQFF	TGTGCCAGCAGCTTAGGGGTAGGGATTATGAATGAGCAGTTCTTC
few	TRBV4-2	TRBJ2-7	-	CASSQEGLPSYEQYF	TGTGCCAGCAGCCAAGAAGGCCTACCCTCCTACGAGCAGTACTTC
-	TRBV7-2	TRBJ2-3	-	CASSLGGTTTDTQYF	TGTGCCAGCAGCTTAGGTGGGACAACCACAGATACGCAGTATTTT
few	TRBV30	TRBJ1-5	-	CAWIGWPQHF	TGTGCCTGGATCGGATGGCCCCAGCATTTT
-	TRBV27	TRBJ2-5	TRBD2	CASSPFGGGETQYF	TGTGCCAGCAGTCCCTTCGGGGGGGGAGAGACCCAGTACTTC